Sequencing of this T cell receptor beta chain was carried out in a study of control samples from healthy donors and cancer patients (dated by TCRdb to the early 2020s). Library generation was performed with the immunoSEQ multiplex PCR assay. Sourced from immuneACCESS, this table was stored by TCRdb with only in-frame sequences that have V and J called. A share of the clones is absent; for the studies checked, an unresolved V gene accounts for under half, and the remainder has no known explanation. Here the sample has about 98,000 clones; around 80% occur a single time. The ten largest make up 8% to 11% of the sample. On this clone itself: The antigen it binds to is not known. The input lacks base qualities; no much larger clone sits a single base away.

Ends trimmed: V by 5 bases, J by 8 bases; bases unmatched to a gene: 11. CDR1 and CDR2 were assigned from the germline V gene as MNHEY and SVGAGI. The CDR3 spans 14 residues, from the cysteine through the phenylalanine. The only DNA kept is the CDR3, 42 bases in frame from the first base. This TCR came from a young woman in good health. The sample comprised blood. The sequence links TRBV6-5 to TRBJ1-1, with 7 central nucleotides matching TRBD1. The DNA sequence follows: TGTGCCAGCAGTCCCCGGGGAGGGGGCGCCGAAGCTTTCTTT. This yields the protein CASSPRGGGAEAFF.